Here is one T cell receptor (beta chain) with its context. Sequencing was performed with immunoSEQ multiplex PCR; in TCRdb, only in-frame clones are kept and a portion is missing. The table lists some 240,000 clones, 75% to 90% of them singletons. The record originates from a study of blood T cell repertoires in COVID-19. Study summary: COVID-19 samples, acute and convalescent, were from the United States, Italy and Spain. PBMCs, B-cell-depleted T cells, or T cells were the source of the cDNA or gDNA that made up the material.

Seattle's enrolled individuals joined amid active infection and were then monitored longitudinally. Germline V CDR1 and CDR2: SGHRS, YFSETQ. Deletions cut 4 bases from V and 6 bases from J, with 18 bases between. This CDR3 region has 15 residues. The genes are TRBV5-1 and TRBJ2-3; maybe TRBD2 (6 bases). The sequence was collected from a woman in her 70s with COVID-19, enrolled during active disease. The sequenced material came from peripheral blood. CDR3 protein: CASSPRSGGWDTQYF. CDR3 coding DNA: TGCGCCAGCAGCCCCAGGTCCGGAGGGTGGGATACGCAGTATTTT.